These T cell receptor beta chains were read from a single sample in a study of shared clonotypes between healthy human individuals. Using immunoSEQ multiplex PCR, the repertoire was profiled, and TCRdb retains in-frame clones only, with some absent. Of about 2 million clones listed, about 95% are singletons. The material sequenced was naive CD8+ T cells sorted from blood. Receptors originate from a man between 18 and 35 years old in good health. CDR3s include the opening cysteine and the closing phenylalanine or tryptophan. Fields, in order: V gene, J gene, CDR3 length, CDR3 protein.

TRBV5-6	TRBJ2-5	14	CASRTSGGKETQYF
TRBV5-6	TRBJ1-4	14	CASSLGRYNEKLFF
TRBV5-5	TRBJ2-2	15	CASSWDTKNTGELFF
TRBV7-9	TRBJ2-5	12	CASSGRTGFSYF
TRBV5-1	TRBJ2-1	19	CASSSTPLAGTSGYNEQFF
TRBV27	TRBJ2-2	15	CASSSQPGAPGELFF
TRBV6-5	TRBJ2-3	15	CASSYSRGDTDTQYF
TRBV9	TRBJ2-1	15	CASSVVSGGYNEQFF
TRBV23-1	TRBJ2-7	16	CASSQSKGVLTWEEYF
TRBV7-9	TRBJ2-7	14	CASSSGEGTYEQYF
TRBV14	TRBJ1-3	16	CASSQAVYAPGNTIYF
TRBV5-4	TRBJ1-1	14	CASSPGTLNTEAFF
TRBV4-1	TRBJ2-1	18	CASSLRASGLAEGDEQFF
TRBV13	TRBJ2-7	15	CASSPGGGASYEQYF
TRBV11-2	TRBJ2-1	12	CASSFNPHEQFF
TRBV9	TRBJ2-6	18	CASSVGRDRVSGANVLTF
TRBV30	TRBJ2-2	11	CAWTPGGELFF
TRBV9	TRBJ2-7	14	CASSPGTGKAEQYF
TRBV4-2	TRBJ2-7	15	CASSLGTSGSYEQYF
TRBV6-5	TRBJ2-7	12	CASSYSTYEQYF
TRBV27	TRBJ1-1	11	CASRARGEAFF
TRBV5-1	TRBJ2-1	20	CASSLDSSVSFLSSYNEQFF
TRBV13	TRBJ1-1	15	CASTGNDRGGPEAFF
TRBV4-1	TRBJ2-7	14	CASSQDGSAYEQYF
TRBV7-9	TRBJ2-3	12	CASSAGKDTQYF
TRBV5-1	TRBJ1-1	13	CASSSGIDTEAFF
TRBV4-1	TRBJ2-1	16	CASSQAGSGTYNEQFF
TRBV5-1	TRBJ2-5	16	CASSLVAASLSGTQYF
TRBV5-1	TRBJ2-3	16	CASSDGTGGLGDTQYF
TRBV18	TRBJ2-1	14	CASSQEFLDNEQFF
TRBV28	TRBJ2-6	17	CASKDGTGYSGANVLTF
TRBV27	TRBJ2-7	16	CASSLSGRVGYEGQYF
TRBV14	TRBJ2-7	13	CASSPSIGYEQYF
TRBV11-2	TRBJ2-7	14	CASTPFGPGYEQYF
TRBV7-9	TRBJ1-6	17	CASSLAGASSYNSPLHF
TRBV30	TRBJ1-2	13	CAWSVMEFAGYTF
TRBV6-6	TRBJ2-7	13	CASSPGAAYEQYF